One sample yielded the 11 T cell receptor beta chains listed below, sequenced in a study of somatic mutations in cytotoxic T cells in rheumatoid arthritis. Some clones are missing from TCRdb's copy, which holds only in-frame ones; the method was immunoSEQ multiplex PCR. The sample shows 20,000 or so clones, around 80% of them seen only once. Sequences were obtained from CD8+ T cells sorted from blood. The receptors originated from a woman between 50 and 59 years old in good health.

The chain combines TRBV2 with TRBJ2-1; 7 bases line up with TRBD2. J gave up 8 bases and V 11 bases, and 18 bases lay outside the gene matches. The CDR3 loop spans 15 amino acids. Germline V gene lookup returns CDR1 SNHLY and CDR2 FYNNEI. The CDR3 loop is CAATGVLAGVYEQFF. The CDR3 bases are TGTGCCGCGACTGGGGTACTCGCGGGAGTATATGAGCAGTTCTTC.

The chain links TRBV6-5 to TRBJ2-2; 8 positions match TRBD1. This CDR3 comprises 14 residues. Per the germline V gene, CDR1 is MNHEY and CDR2 is SVGAGI. V shed 4 bases, J shed 3 bases, and the junction held 1 base outside the gene matches. The CDR3 DNA is TGTGCCAGCAGTTCGGACAGGGACACCGGGGAGCTGTTTTTT. Its translation: CASSSDRDTGELFF.

The chain combines TRBV27 with TRBJ1-5; D ambiguous. The CDR3 is 16 residues long. Germline V CDR1 and CDR2: MNHEY, SMNVEV (reference sequence). V lost 0 bases, J lost 6 bases, and 15 bases lay in between. The chain's CDR3 is CASSLSIPSASQPQHF. Written as DNA, the CDR3 is TGTGCCAGCAGTTTATCGATCCCGAGTGCGAGTCAGCCCCAGCATTTT.

The chain is built from TRBV7-8 and TRBJ2-2, with D maybe TRBD2 (5 bases). The ends were cut back, 5 bases at V and 6 bases at J, with 16 bases in the middle. The CDR3 sequence is 15 residues long. CDR1 SGHVS and CDR2 FQNEAQ come from the germline V gene. The chain's CDR3 is CASSQWESPAGELFF. The CDR3 DNA is TGTGCCAGCAGCCAGTGGGAGTCACCTGCCGGGGAGCTGTTTTTT.

The gene calls are TRBV9 and TRBJ2-1; the match to TRBD2 covers 11 bases. Germline values: CDR1 SGDLS, CDR2 YYNGEE. The CDR3 runs to 22 residues. Losses at the gene ends were 3 bases for V and 0 bases for J; bases not matched to a gene: 20. The CDR3 sequence is CASSDGGVAGGLLDSSYNEQFF. DNA of the CDR3: TGTGCCAGCAGCGATGGAGGTGTAGCGGGGGGGCTCCTAGATAGCTCCTACAATGAGCAGTTCTTC.

The chain couples TRBV7-9 to TRBJ2-4; the match to TRBD1 covers 8 bases. The CDR3 runs to 16 residues. From germline, CDR1 is SEHNR and CDR2 FQNEAQ (reference sequence). The V segment lost 5 bases and the J segment 0 bases; nucleotides outside the gene matches: 6. The CDR3 DNA sequence: TGTGCCAGCAGCCCTACAGGGGGTATAGCCAAAAACATTCAGTACTTC. This translates into CASSPTGGIAKNIQYF.

V is TRBV4-2 and J is TRBJ2-1; unclear D gene. This CDR3 has 13 residues. Germline assignment: CDR1 LGHNA and CDR2 YNFKEQ. The V gene lost 4 bases and the J gene lost 4 bases, with 8 bases spanning the gap. CDR3 sequence: CASSRVLYNEQFF. CDR3 DNA: TGTGCCAGCAGCCGGGTCCTATACAATGAGCAGTTCTTC.

The rearrangement uses TRBV4-1 and TRBJ2-2; possible D gene TRBD2, 7 bases. V gave up 4 bases and J gave up 6 bases, with 24 bases separating them. Germline CDR1 MGHRA, CDR2 YSYEKL. The CDR3 covers 18 residues. The chain's CDR3 is CASSLDSSGGALAGELFF. In nucleotides, the CDR3 is TGCGCCAGCAGCCTAGATTCCTCGGGGGGCGCGTTAGCCGGGGAGCTGTTTTTT.

V gene TRBV7-2 combines with J gene TRBJ2-2, with D unresolved. There are 14 residues in the CDR3. Per the germline V gene, CDR1 is SGHTA and CDR2 is FQGNSA. V lost 1 base and J lost 6, with 9 bases in between. This chain's CDR3 is CASSLVAVAGELFF. In DNA form, the CDR3 reads TGTGCCAGCAGCTTAGTTGCGGTGGCCGGGGAGCTGTTTTTT.

The chain combines TRBV7-6 with TRBJ2-1; D might be TRBD2 (5 bases). This CDR3 region has 18 residues. Trimming removed 0 bases from V and 5 bases from J, with 20 bases in between. Germline V lookup: CDR1 SGHVS, CDR2 FNYEAQ. DNA for the CDR3: TGTGCCAGCAGCTTAGCGGTACCGGGGTTTGAGGGTGACAATGAGCAGTTCTTC. Translating it yields CASSLAVPGFEGDNEQFF. The full variable domain, completed using reference TRBV7-6 and TRBJ2-1, is GAGVSQSPRYKVTKRGQDVALRCDPISGHVSLYWYRQALGQGPEFLTYFNYEAQQDKSGLPNDRFSAERPEGSISTLTIQRTEQRDSAMYRCASSLAVPGFEGDNEQFFGPGTRLTVL.

The J gene is TRBJ2-1, the V gene TRBV6-5, with a weak D call TRBD1 (5 bases). The CDR3 is 13 residues long. Germline CDR1 reads MNHEY; CDR2 reads SVGAGI. Trimming stripped 0 bases from V and 6 bases from J, with 6 bases between. CDR3 nucleotide sequence: TGTGCCAGCAGTTACTCAAGGGGCAATGAGCAGTTCTTC. Amino acids: CASSYSRGNEQFF.